The source of this T cell receptor beta chain is a study of blood T cell repertoires in COVID-19. Study details: Sites in the United States, Italy and Spain provided acute and convalescent COVID-19 samples.

The authors' processing: Amplification with reference gene primers provided the estimates of nucleated cell counts. Repertoires were generated with immunoSEQ multiplex PCR, while TCRdb's copy carries only in-frame clones and drops some. V and J calls and clone size are those listed in that table; D and trimming were worked out from the DNA. Of under 350,000 clones listed, 86% are singletons. Which cohort a participant joined came from the clinical history participants gave. Recovered participants had two consecutive negative NP/OP PCR tests, healthcare professional clearance, or symptom resolution. J was trimmed by 5 bases and V by 2 bases; bases with no gene match: 11. The CDR3 totals 16 residues. Germline CDR1 and CDR2: PRHDT and FYEKMQ (reference sequence).

This TCR was recovered from a woman aged 18-29 years who had recovered from COVID-19. The J gene is TRBJ1-2, the V gene TRBV13; 7 nucleotides line up with TRBD1. Input material: PBMCs or T cells enriched from blood (not recorded which). The CDR3 loop reads CASSLHQPGQLYGYTF. DNA for the CDR3: TGTGCCAGCAGCTTACACCAACCGGGACAGCTTTATGGCTACACCTTC.